The clone carrying this T cell receptor beta chain was found once. The target antigen is unknown. Time point described: week 11, during vaccination. Doses comprised 300 ug of mutant IDH1 20-mer peptide each, plus topical imiquimod. This entry belongs to a study of a mutant IDH1 vaccine in newly diagnosed glioma. The wider study: Vaccinations were initiated 4-6 weeks following radiotherapy alone, or were given together with temozolomide cycles. Most patients had received both radiotherapy and temozolomide, the prior options being radiotherapy, temozolomide, or both.

Trimming left V 3 bases short and J 8 bases short, with 8 bases between. Germline CDR1 is GTSNPN and CDR2 is SVGIG (reference sequence). This CDR3 is built from 11 residues. Generated by immunoSEQ multiplex PCR, the TCRdb table keeps only in-frame clones and is missing some. The top ten hold 11% of the sample, which has some 26,000 clones, roughly three quarters seen once. This receptor was taken from a man aged 18 to 30 with glioma. Some clones in this sample may be carry-over from other donors' samples. J is TRBJ2-1 and V is TRBV30; D gene unclear. This specimen was peripheral blood mononuclear cells (PBMCs), taken from a glioma patient whose treatment included an IDH1 peptide vaccine. The CDR3 here is CAWRSSHEQFF. CDR3 bases: TGTGCCTGGAGAAGTAGCCATGAGCAGTTCTTC.